This paragraph covers one TCR beta chain sequence. What it binds is not known. The entry originates in a study of T cell repertoires in cytomegalovirus infection. Study-level findings and limits: Adding up the frequency of public TCR beta families identified people who carried CMV plus the relevant HLA.

TCRdb ran MiXCR on the reads and lists one entry per CDR3 protein. The sample lists roughly 600,000 distinct CDR3 sequences; approximately 24% were seen once. Germline V gives CDR1 MNHEY, CDR2 SVGAGI. The CDR3 contains 15 residues. Losses at the gene ends were 1 base for V and 1 base for J; bases not matched to a gene: 1. The chain joins TRBV6-5 to TRBJ2-3, with 8 bases identical to TRBD2. The sequenced sample consisted of CD8+ T cells from PBMCs. The receptor was derived from a human donor in good health (CMV status not recorded). Some clones in this sample may be carry-over from other donors' samples. CDR3: CASSYYGRGTDTQYF. The CDR3 coding sequence is TGTGCCAGCAGTTACTACGGGAGGGGCACAGATACGCAGTATTTT.